Following are 20 T cell receptor beta chains from one sample sequenced in a study of CD8 T cells in ankylosing spondylitis. Their target antigens are unknown. Whole-study results and caveats: About 8 highly homologous variants formed a TCR beta motif that appeared characteristic of ankylosing spondylitis blood.

TCRdb passed the 5' RACE reads through MiXCR, listing each CDR3 protein once. The sample carries about 460,000 distinct CDR3 sequences, approximately 5.3% recorded once. Sequenced sample: blood, either unsorted or a sorted T cell fraction (not recorded which). The source is a male donor with ankylosing spondylitis.

This clonotype was seen at least ten times. This rearrangement joins TRBV28 to TRBJ1-1; unclear D gene. Germline loops: CDR1 MDHEN, CDR2 SYDVKM. The germline V and J ends were trimmed by 7 bases and 4 bases, with 16 bases remaining between them. The CDR3 has 14 residues. The CDR3 DNA sequence: TGTGCCAGCACGACACCTTCTGGGATCACTGAAGCTTTCTTT. It codes for CASTTPSGITEAFF.

The rearrangement links TRBV7-2 to TRBJ2-5; maybe TRBD1 (5 bases). V was clipped by 6 bases and J by 5 bases, with 19 bases between them. This CDR3 has 15 amino acids. Germline V gene lookup returns CDR1 SGHTA and CDR2 FQGNSA. This CDR3 is CASSFVGPPGETQYF. CDR3 sequence (DNA): TGTGCCAGCAGTTTTGTGGGCCCCCCAGGGGAGACCCAGTACTTC.

This clonotype was observed many times. This rearrangement joins TRBV7-8 to TRBJ2-5; no reliable D call. Germline V lookup: CDR1 SGHVS, CDR2 FQNEAQ. Deletions cut 5 bases from V and 1 base from J, with 11 bases between. The CDR3 has 14 amino acids. The CDR3 bases are TGTGCCAGCAGCACCCAAATCCTCCAAGAGACCCAGTACTTC. Its protein is CASSTQILQETQYF.

In this sample, this clonotype turned up many times. The V gene is TRBV12-3 or TRBV12-4, the J gene TRBJ2-3, with unresolved D. This CDR3 comprises 15 residues. V shed 1 base and J shed 0 bases, with 8 bases lying between them. The DNA of the CDR3 is TGTGCCAGCAGTTTAGAGGACGGTAGCACAGATACGCAGTATTTT. The encoded protein is CASSLEDGSTDTQYF.

This clonotype was picked up many times. The chain combines TRBV28 with TRBJ2-2, with D possibly being TRBD1 (6 bases). Germline V CDR1 and CDR2: MDHEN, SYDVKM. There are 15 residues in the CDR3. Trimming cost V 2 bases and J 3 bases, with 10 bases left between them. CDR3 DNA: TGTGCCAGCAGTTTAGCCGGGACACACACCGGGGAGCTGTTTTTT. The encoded protein is CASSLAGTHTGELFF.

There are a few counts of this clonotype. The chain employs TRBV4-1 and TRBJ1-1; possibly TRBD1 for D (5 bases). This CDR3 spans 16 amino acids. Trimming removed 1 base at V and 2 bases at J, with 14 bases between. The germline V gene has CDR1 MGHRA and CDR2 YSYEKL. Written as DNA, the CDR3 is TGCGCCAGCAGCCAAGGTCGTTACCGGGACAACACTGAAGCTTTCTTT. Amino acid sequence: CASSQGRYRDNTEAFF.

This clonotype was observed a few times. The chain recombines TRBV28 with TRBJ2-7, with TRBD2 matching 7 bases. The J segment lost 6 bases and the V segment lost 5 bases, leaving 7 bases of the junction unmatched. CDR1 and CDR2 from the germline V gene are MDHEN and SYDVKM. The CDR3 is 13 amino acids. The CDR3 loop reads CASSTRGVGEQYF. In nucleotides, the CDR3 is TGTGCCAGCAGTACCCGGGGGGTGGGCGAGCAGTACTTC.

This clonotype was recorded many times. This chain connects TRBV7-6 to TRBJ2-5, with 8 nucleotides matching TRBD2. Trimming removed 5 bases from V and 2 bases from J; junction bases left unmatched: 10. Per the germline V gene, CDR1 is SGHVS and CDR2 is FNYEAQ. The CDR3 is made up of 16 amino acids. The CDR3 loop is CASSLLSGANQETQYF. The CDR3 DNA sequence: TGTGCCAGCAGCCTACTTAGCGGGGCGAATCAAGAGACCCAGTACTTC.

This clonotype showed up many times. J is TRBJ2-1 and V is TRBV9, with D possibly being TRBD2 (6 bases). The CDR3 spans 16 residues. Germline V gene lookup returns CDR1 SGDLS and CDR2 YYNGEE. Trimming took 2 bases from V and 4 from J, leaving 16 bases between them. In nucleotides, the CDR3 is TGTGCCAGCAGCGTCCTGACTAGTGAGGGATACAATGAGCAGTTCTTC. This gives the protein CASSVLTSEGYNEQFF.

This clonotype was recorded many times. The chain uses TRBV4-2 and TRBJ2-3; 13 positions match TRBD2. Germline V gene lookup returns CDR1 LGHNA and CDR2 YNFKEQ. The junction had 4 bases not matched to a gene; V was cut back by 4 bases and J by 3 bases. The length of the CDR3 is 16 residues. The CDR3 is CASSRTSGGGTDTQYF. DNA for the CDR3: TGTGCCAGCAGCCGGACTAGCGGGGGAGGTACAGATACGCAGTATTTT.

This clonotype was found many times. The chain joins TRBV4-3 to TRBJ1-1; no clear D. V was trimmed by 3 bases and J by 3 bases, leaving 20 bases between them. Germline V gene sequence: CDR1 LGHNA, CDR2 YSLEER. The CDR3 runs to 17 residues. As DNA, the CDR3 is TGCGCCAGCAGCCAGTTGCCGAGACCCTCACTTTACACTGAAGCTTTCTTT. Translating gives CASSQLPRPSLYTEAFF.

J is TRBJ2-1 and V is TRBV20-1, with 8 bases lining up with TRBD2. The CDR3 length is 13 residues. Trimming removed 6 bases from V and 7 bases from J; junction bases left unmatched: 8. CDR1 is DFQATT, CDR2 SNEGSKA, per germline (reference sequence). CDR3 loop: CSAPGTSWNEQFF. The DNA for the CDR3 is TGCAGTGCGCCCGGGACTAGTTGGAATGAGCAGTTCTTC.

This clonotype was detected ten times or more. This chain links TRBV9 with TRBJ1-1; possibly TRBD1 for D (6 bases). The CDR3 spans 15 residues. The germline V gene has CDR1 SGDLS and CDR2 YYNGEE. V was cut by 3 bases and J by 1 base, with 13 bases left in between. CDR3 sequence: CASSGSQGSNTEAFF. The CDR3 region has the DNA TGTGCCAGCAGCGGATCACAGGGTTCGAACACTGAAGCTTTCTTT.

This clonotype was observed a few times. CDR3 coding DNA: TGTGCCAGCAGCTTAATTACAGGGGGGTTTGGTGAGCAGTTCTTC. Translation: CASSLITGGFGEQFF. The rearrangement links TRBV7-3 to TRBJ2-1, with 8 bases that match TRBD1. J was trimmed by 9 bases and V by 1 base; bases with no gene match: 8. The CDR3 is 15 residues long. Germline CDR1 and CDR2: SGHTA and FQGTGA.

This clonotype has ten or more counts. The chain has TRBV24-1 and TRBJ1-2, with D hard to call. The V end lost 4 bases, the J end lost 2 bases, and 4 bases lay between the germline ends. The germline gives CDR1 KGHDR, CDR2 SFDVKD. The CDR3 length is 12 residues. As DNA, the CDR3 is TGTGCCACCAGTGACACGAACTATGGCTACACCTTC. Protein sequence: CATSDTNYGYTF.

This clonotype was picked up many times. At one end the junction does not follow the germline gene, possibly because of a read error. The chain joins TRBV7-7 to TRBJ2-7; maybe TRBD2 (5 bases). The CDR3 sequence is 13 residues long. Germline V gene data show CDR1 as SSHAT and CDR2 as FNYEAQ (reference sequence). The DNA for the CDR3 is TGTGCTAGCAGCTTAACTAGAGACTACGAGCAGTACTTC. This encodes CASSLTRDYEQYF.

This clonotype was recorded many times. The chain carries TRBV5-1 and TRBJ2-2, with D perhaps matching TRBD1 or TRBD2 (5 bases each). Between the trimmed V and J ends, which lost 0 bases and 5 bases, there was a span of 11 bases. The CDR3 is 15 amino acids. Per the germline V gene, CDR1 is SGHRS and CDR2 is YFSETQ. The CDR3 nucleotides are TGCGCCAGCAGCTTGGTGGGGGAAAAGACCGGGGAGCTGTTTTTT. Translation: CASSLVGEKTGELFF.

This clonotype was counted at least ten times. The rearrangement joins TRBV5-1 to TRBJ1-1; TRBD1 matches at 10 bases. CDR1 and CDR2 from the germline V gene are SGHRS and YFSETQ. The CDR3 covers 14 residues. The ends lost 4 bases at V and 9 bases at J; junction bases unmatched: 9. In DNA form, the CDR3 reads TGCGCCAGCAGCCCTTTGATGACAGGGGGCCAAGCTTTCTTT. It translates to CASSPLMTGGQAFF. The variable domain in full, completed from reference TRBV5-1 and TRBJ1-1, reads KAGVTQTPRYLIKTRGQQVTLSCSPISGHRSVSWYQQTPGQGLQFLFEYFSETQRNKGNFPGRFSGRQFSNSRSEMNVSTLELGDSALYLCASSPLMTGGQAFFGQGTRLTVV.

Ten or more counts support this clonotype. The CDR3 here is CSASEGTGELFF. CDR3 sequence (DNA): TGCAGTGCTTCGGAGGGAACCGGGGAGCTGTTTTTT. This chain uses TRBV20-1 with TRBJ2-2; D is possibly TRBD2 (6 bases). There are 12 residues in the CDR3. In germline, CDR1 is DFQATT, CDR2 SNEGSKA (reference sequence). Trimming took off 5 bases at V and 5 bases at J, with 9 bases between the two ends.

This clonotype was seen many times. The V gene is TRBV20-1, the J gene TRBJ1-4, with 8 nucleotides matching TRBD1. CDR1 and CDR2 from the germline V gene are DFQATT and SNEGSKA (reference sequence). The CDR3 extends over 13 amino acids. With V trimmed by 5 bases and J by 5 bases, 4 bases remained unmatched. In DNA form, the CDR3 reads TGCAGTGCTTCCCGGACAGGGAATGAAAAACTGTTTTTT. Its protein is CSASRTGNEKLFF.